This record covers a single T cell receptor (beta chain). The source of the sample is a study of technical replicates of blood from a handful of donors. TCRdb keeps only in-frame clones here, not all; method: immunoSEQ multiplex PCR. The sample holds about 80,000 clones, 91% seen once. V lost 1 base, J lost 5 bases, and 11 bases lay in between. Germline-derived CDR1 and CDR2 are MNHEY and SMNVEV (reference sequence). CDR3 length: 15 residues. Sequencing input: T cells isolated from PBMCs. V and J are TRBV27 and TRBJ2-2, with a possible D match to TRBD1 (6 bases). The sequence was collected from a human donor in good health. CDR3 residues: CASSLFSGATGELFF. The CDR3 bases are TGTGCCAGCAGTTTATTCTCAGGGGCTACCGGGGAGCTGTTTTTT.